The source of this T cell receptor (beta chain) is a study of siplizumab effects on memory and regulatory T cells. Study observations and caveats: Proliferating Tregs' suppressive function in siplizumab cultures went unconfirmed. Significantly reduced by siplizumab was the cumulative frequency of alloreactive sequences, namely those traceable to unstimulated CD4+ memory cells. Contribution to the alloresponse seemed major for naive T cells, which also seemed more diverse than memory cells. Reactions containing siplizumab showed mappable alloreactive CD4+ clones averaging roughly 70% Treg-derived, versus about 27% in controls.

Per the germline V gene, CDR1 is SGHRS and CDR2 is YFSETQ. The CDR3 is made up of 14 amino acids. V lost 2 bases, J lost 8 bases, and 6 bases stayed unmatched. The method was immunoSEQ multiplex PCR; TCRdb's version includes in-frame clones alone and lacks a portion of them. The sample contains more than 85,000 clones, around 90% of which appear only once. About this clone: Antigen unknown.

The origin of this receptor is a human donor in good health. The sample was CD4+ T cells sorted from blood. V usage is TRBV5-1 and J usage is TRBJ1-2, with TRBD1 matching 10 bases. The CDR3 nucleotides are TGCGCCAGCAGCTTTGACAGGGGGCAAAGGGGCTACACCTTC. Its translation is CASSFDRGQRGYTF.